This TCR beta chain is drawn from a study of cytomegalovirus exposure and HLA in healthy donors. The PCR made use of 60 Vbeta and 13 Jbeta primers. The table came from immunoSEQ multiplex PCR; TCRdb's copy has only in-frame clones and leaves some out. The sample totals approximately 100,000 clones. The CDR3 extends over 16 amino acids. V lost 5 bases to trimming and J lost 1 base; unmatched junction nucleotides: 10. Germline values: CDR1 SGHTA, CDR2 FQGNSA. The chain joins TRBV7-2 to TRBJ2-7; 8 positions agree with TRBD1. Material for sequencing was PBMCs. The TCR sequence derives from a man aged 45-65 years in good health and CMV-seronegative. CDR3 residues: CASSPRQGTLSYEQYF. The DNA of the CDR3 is TGTGCCAGCAGCCCACGACAGGGGACCCTATCCTACGAGCAGTACTTC. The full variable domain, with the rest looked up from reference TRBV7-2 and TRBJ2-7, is GAGVSQSPSNKVTEKGKDVELRCDPISGHTALYWYRQSLGQGLEFLIYFQGNSAPDKSGLPSDRFSAERTGGSVSTLTIQRTQQEDSAVYLCASSPRQGTLSYEQYFGPGTRLTVT.